This TCR beta chain was captured by sequencing in a study of blood T cell repertoires in COVID-19. Background on the study: Spain, Italy and the United States supplied samples that represented acute and convalescent COVID-19. The analysed material was cDNA or gDNA that came from T cells, B-cell-depleted T cells, or PBMCs.

Patients at the Seattle site were enrolled during active infection and followed longitudinally. CDR3 length equals 15 residues. How the authors handled the data: Amplifying reference gene primers gave estimates of nucleated cell counts. The method was immunoSEQ multiplex PCR; TCRdb's version includes in-frame clones alone and lacks a portion of them. For V, J and clone size, that table is used; D and trimming come from the DNA. Among hundreds of thousands of clones listed, 86% were seen once. This chain joins TRBV21-1 and TRBJ2-1; the table's D call of TRBD1 was not tested on the DNA. TRBV21-1 is termed a pseudogene. The receptor comes from a woman in her 70s with COVID-19, enrolled during active disease. The material sequenced was peripheral blood. CDR3 nucleotide sequence: TGTGCCAGTAGCCCGCGGACAGGGAATTACAATGAGCAGTTCTTC. This translates into CASSPRTGNYNEQFF.